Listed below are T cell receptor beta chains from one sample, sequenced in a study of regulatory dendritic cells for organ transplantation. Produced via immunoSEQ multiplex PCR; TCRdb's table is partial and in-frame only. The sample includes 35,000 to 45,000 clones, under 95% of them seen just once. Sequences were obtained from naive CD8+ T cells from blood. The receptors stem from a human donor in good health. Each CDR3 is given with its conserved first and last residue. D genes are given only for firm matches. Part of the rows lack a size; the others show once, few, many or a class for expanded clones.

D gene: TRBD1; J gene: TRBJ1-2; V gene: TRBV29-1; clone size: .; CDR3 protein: CSVERQGSPYGYTF; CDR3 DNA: TGCAGCGTTGAACGACAGGGCTCCCCGTATGGCTACACCTTC
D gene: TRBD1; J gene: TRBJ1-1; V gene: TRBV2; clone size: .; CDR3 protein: CASGPGTGGTEAFF; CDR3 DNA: TGTGCCAGCGGTCCCGGGACAGGGGGTACTGAAGCTTTCTTT
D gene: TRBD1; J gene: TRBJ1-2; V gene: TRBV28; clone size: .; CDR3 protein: CASSSGQGGSPYGYTF; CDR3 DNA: TGTGCCAGCAGTTCCGGACAGGGGGGCTCCCCTTATGGCTACACCTTC
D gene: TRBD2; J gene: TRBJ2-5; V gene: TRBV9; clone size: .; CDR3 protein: CASSPGTSGSMETQYF; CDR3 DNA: TGTGCCAGCAGCCCAGGGACTAGCGGATCTATGGAGACCCAGTACTTC
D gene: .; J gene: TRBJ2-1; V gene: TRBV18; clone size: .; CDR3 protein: CASSPLGGKDEQFF; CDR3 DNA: TGTGCCAGCTCACCACTGGGGGGAAAGGATGAGCAGTTCTTC
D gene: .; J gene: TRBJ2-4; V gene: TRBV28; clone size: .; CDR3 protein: CASRAGWNIQYF; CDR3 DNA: TGTGCCAGCAGGGCAGGGTGGAACATTCAGTACTTC
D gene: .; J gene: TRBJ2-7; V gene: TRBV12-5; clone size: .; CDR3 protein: CASGLSWVQYEQYF; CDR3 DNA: TGTGCTAGTGGTTTGAGTTGGGTTCAGTACGAGCAGTACTTC
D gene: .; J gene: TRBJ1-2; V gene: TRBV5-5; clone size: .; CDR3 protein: CASFLPNYGYTF; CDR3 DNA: TGTGCCAGCTTTCTCCCCAACTATGGCTACACCTTC
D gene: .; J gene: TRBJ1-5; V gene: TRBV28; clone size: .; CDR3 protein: CASSLWAPTEGNQPQHF; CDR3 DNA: TGTGCCAGCAGTTTATGGGCCCCGACGGAGGGTAATCAGCCCCAGCATTTT
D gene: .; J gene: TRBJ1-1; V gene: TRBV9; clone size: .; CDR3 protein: CASSDGTLNTEAFF; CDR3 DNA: TGTGCCAGCAGCGATGGGACGTTGAACACTGAAGCTTTCTTT
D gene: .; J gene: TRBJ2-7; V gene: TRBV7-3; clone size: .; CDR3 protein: CASSAGPSYEQYF; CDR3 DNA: TGTGCCAGCAGCGCCGGGCCCTCCTACGAGCAGTACTTC
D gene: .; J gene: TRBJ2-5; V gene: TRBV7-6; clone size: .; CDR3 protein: CASSLSGGHQETQYF; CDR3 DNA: TGTGCCAGCAGCCTGAGTGGGGGCCACCAAGAGACCCAGTACTTC
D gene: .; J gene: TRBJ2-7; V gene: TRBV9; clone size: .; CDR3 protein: CASSVDGSTYEQYF; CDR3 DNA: TGTGCCAGCAGCGTAGATGGCAGCACCTACGAGCAGTACTTC
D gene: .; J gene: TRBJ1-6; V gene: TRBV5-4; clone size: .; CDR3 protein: CASSFQGGNSPLHF; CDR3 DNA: TGTGCCAGCAGCTTCCAGGGCGGTAATTCACCCCTCCACTTT
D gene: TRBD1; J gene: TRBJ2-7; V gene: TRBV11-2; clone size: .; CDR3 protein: CASSGPRGLPYEQYF; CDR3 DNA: TGTGCCAGCAGCGGCCCCAGGGGGCTCCCCTACGAGCAGTACTTC
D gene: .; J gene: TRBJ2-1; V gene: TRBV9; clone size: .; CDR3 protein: CASSGNEQFF; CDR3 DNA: TGTGCCAGCAGCGGCAATGAGCAGTTCTTC
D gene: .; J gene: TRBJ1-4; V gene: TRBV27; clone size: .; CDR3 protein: CASSSEVGATNEKLFF; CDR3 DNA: TGTGCCAGCAGTTCCGAGGTGGGAGCAACTAATGAAAAACTGTTTTTT
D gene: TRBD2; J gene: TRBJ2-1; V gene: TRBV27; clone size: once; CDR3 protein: CASSPLAGELRDEQFF; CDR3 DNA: TGTGCCAGCAGTCCACTAGCGGGGGAGCTCAGGGATGAGCAGTTCTTC
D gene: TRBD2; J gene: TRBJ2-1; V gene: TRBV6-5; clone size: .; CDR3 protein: CASSTSGSYNEQFF; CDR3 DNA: TGTGCCAGCAGTACTAGCGGCTCCTACAATGAGCAGTTCTTC
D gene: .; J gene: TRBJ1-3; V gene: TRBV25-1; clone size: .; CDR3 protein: CASHDPAPISGNTIYF; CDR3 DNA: TGTGCCAGCCATGACCCAGCTCCCATCTCTGGAAACACCATATATTTT
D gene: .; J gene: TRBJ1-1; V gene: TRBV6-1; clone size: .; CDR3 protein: CASSEALQGNTEAFF; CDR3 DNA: TGTGCCAGCAGTGAAGCGCTACAGGGCAACACTGAAGCTTTCTTT
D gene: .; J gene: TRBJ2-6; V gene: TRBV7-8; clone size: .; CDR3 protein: CASSFMSGANVLTF; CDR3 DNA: TGTGCCAGCAGCTTCATGTCTGGGGCCAACGTCCTGACTTTC
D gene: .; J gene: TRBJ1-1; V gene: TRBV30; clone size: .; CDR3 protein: CAWGSATEAFF; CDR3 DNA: TGTGCCTGGGGTTCGGCGACTGAAGCTTTCTTT
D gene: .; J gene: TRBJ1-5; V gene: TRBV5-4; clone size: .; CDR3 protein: CASSFGSQPQHF; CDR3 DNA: TGTGCCAGCAGCTTCGGGAGTCAGCCCCAGCATTTT